Listed below are T cell receptor beta chains from one sample, sequenced in a study of T cell responses to AZD1222 COVID-19 vaccine. Assay: immunoSEQ multiplex PCR; the TCRdb copy retains only in-frame clones and omits some. The table has approximately 140,000 clones, around 90% seen once. The sample here was peripheral blood, taken on day 0 of AZD1222 vaccination. Every receptor here comes from an adult in good health. The CDR3 runs from the conserved cysteine through the conserved F or W. The order of the fields is D gene, J gene, clone size, CDR3 length, V gene, CDR3 protein, CDR3 DNA. The D gene is left open where the match is weak. The size field is filled for only some rows; it gives once, few, many or a size class.

>.|TRBJ2-7|.|15|TRBV9
CASSVGSAGSSEQYF
TGTGCCAGCAGCGTAGGGTCTGCGGGTTCGAGCGAGCAGTACTTC
>TRBD1|TRBJ1-5|.|19|TRBV11-2
CASSLPGQGLVTSNQPQHF
TGTGCCAGCAGCTTACCGGGACAGGGCTTAGTCACTAGCAATCAGCCCCAGCATTTT
>.|TRBJ2-3|.|15|TRBV5-1
CASSLRRGSTDTQYF
TGCGCCAGCAGCTTGCGACGGGGAAGCACAGATACGCAGTATTTT
>.|TRBJ2-1|.|11|TRBV28
CASILRNEQFF
TGTGCCAGCATCCTACGGAATGAGCAGTTCTTC
>.|TRBJ1-1|.|13|TRBV28
CASSEPLNTEAFF
TGTGCCAGCAGTGAACCACTGAACACTGAAGCTTTCTTT
>TRBD2|TRBJ2-1|.|13|TRBV30
CAWSISGRAEQFF
TGTGCCTGGAGTATAAGCGGGAGGGCCGAGCAGTTCTTC
>.|TRBJ2-4|.|11|TRBV11-2
CASSRVNIQYF
TGTGCCAGCAGCCGAGTAAACATTCAGTACTTC
>.|TRBJ2-7|.|14|TRBV19
CASSAGTKSYEQYF
TGTGCCAGTAGTGCCGGGACAAAGTCCTACGAGCAGTACTTC
>.|TRBJ2-2|.|15|TRBV7-8
CASGQGPSLSGELFF
TGTGCCAGCGGGCAGGGCCCGTCTTTATCCGGGGAGCTGTTTTTT
>.|TRBJ2-7|.|16|TRBV5-1
CASSPEGGQEFYEQYF
TGCGCCAGCAGCCCCGAAGGTGGTCAGGAGTTCTACGAGCAGTACTTC
>.|TRBJ2-1|.|14|TRBV19
CASSISWGYNEQFF
TGTGCCAGTAGTATATCATGGGGATACAATGAGCAGTTCTTC
>TRBD2|TRBJ2-1|.|16|TRBV28
CASRTTSGRLHNEQFF
TGTGCCAGCAGAACAACTAGCGGGAGGCTACACAATGAGCAGTTCTTC
>TRBD2|TRBJ2-2|.|14|TRBV5-1
CASSVAGNTGELFF
TGCGCCAGCAGCGTAGCGGGGAACACCGGGGAGCTGTTTTTT
>TRBD1|TRBJ2-7|.|15|TRBV28
CASSLFGTASYEQYF
TGTGCCAGCAGTTTATTCGGGACAGCTTCCTACGAGCAGTACTTC
>.|TRBJ1-2|.|18|TRBV11-2
CASGPQTGPPDVIYGYTF
TGTGCCAGCGGACCCCAGACAGGCCCCCCAGACGTTATCTATGGCTACACCTTC
>.|TRBJ1-3|.|11|TRBV7-9
CATRKGNTIYF
TGTGCCACGCGGAAGGGTAACACCATATATTTT
>TRBD1|TRBJ2-3|few|17|TRBV5-1
CASSFSRTGGRSDTQYF
TGCGCCAGCAGCTTTTCCCGGACAGGGGGCAGGTCAGATACGCAGTATTTT
>TRBD1|TRBJ2-7|.|18|TRBV27
CASSTRQGQPFHYYEQYF
TGTGCCAGCAGTACCAGACAGGGTCAACCCTTCCACTACTACGAGCAGTACTTC
>TRBD1|TRBJ1-1|.|14|TRBV19
CASSARQGDTEAFF
TGTGCCAGTAGTGCCCGACAGGGAGATACTGAAGCTTTCTTT
>TRBD1|TRBJ2-1|once|14|TRBV27
CASSFGQGHNEQFF
TGTGCCAGCAGTTTCGGACAGGGCCACAATGAGCAGTTCTTC
>.|TRBJ1-1|few|14|TRBV9
CASSVDALGTEAFF
TGTGCCAGCAGCGTCGATGCGCTTGGCACTGAAGCTTTCTTT
>.|TRBJ2-2|.|13|TRBV12-3/TRBV12-4
CASRTILAGELFF
TGTGCCAGCAGGACCATCTTAGCGGGGGAGCTGTTTTTT
>TRBD1|TRBJ2-7|.|15|TRBV7-8
CASSLEDRVPYEQYF
TGTGCCAGCAGCTTAGAGGACAGGGTCCCCTACGAGCAGTACTTC
>TRBD2|TRBJ2-7|.|15|TRBV7-2
CASSLVAGGSYEQYF
TGTGCCAGCAGCTTAGTGGCGGGAGGTTCGTACGAGCAGTACTTC
>.|TRBJ1-2|.|15|TRBV6-6
CASSYSIESNYGYTF
TGTGCCAGCAGTTACTCGATTGAATCGAACTATGGCTACACCTTC
>TRBD1|TRBJ1-2|.|19|TRBV6-2/TRBV6-3
CASSYSLGNRGKRGYGYTF
TGTGCCAGCAGTTACTCCCTTGGAAACAGGGGGAAGAGGGGATATGGCTACACCTTC
>TRBD2|TRBJ2-5|.|15|TRBV30
CAWSVLAGAAETQYF
TGTGCCTGGAGTGTACTAGCGGGAGCGGCAGAGACCCAGTACTTC
>.|TRBJ1-2|.|16|TRBV7-2
CASSLAQGAQNYGYTF
TGTGCCAGCAGCTTAGCGCAAGGGGCCCAAAACTATGGCTACACCTTC
>.|TRBJ1-2|few|14|TRBV6-4
CASSDSRHSYGYTF
TGTGCCAGCAGTGACAGTCGGCACTCCTATGGCTACACCTTC
>.|TRBJ2-7|.|19|TRBV21-1
CAVEQEPGLAEACTYEQYF
TGTGCCGTAGAGCAGGAGCCGGGACTAGCGGAAGCTTGTACTTACGAGCAGTACTTC
>.|TRBJ2-5|few|16|TRBV5-1
CASSLGGFADQETQYF
TGCGCCAGCAGCTTGGGGGGCTTCGCGGACCAAGAGACCCAGTACTTC
>.|TRBJ1-3|few|17|TRBV7-9
CASSPPNRMSSGNTIYF
TGTGCCAGCAGCCCCCCGAACAGGATGAGCTCTGGAAACACCATATATTTT
>.|TRBJ2-1|.|15|TRBV6-2/TRBV6-3
CASSLDPTLYNEQFF
TGTGCCAGCAGTCTTGACCCTACTCTCTACAATGAGCAGTTCTTC
>TRBD1|TRBJ1-1|once|14|TRBV7-3
CASSRDRVNTEAFF
TGTGCCAGCAGCCGGGACAGGGTAAACACTGAAGCTTTCTTT
>.|TRBJ2-2|.|13|TRBV30
CAWNPTNTGELFF
TGTGCCTGGAACCCAACGAACACCGGGGAGCTGTTTTTT
>.|TRBJ2-7|.|13|TRBV2
CASSREVTYEQYF
TGTGCCAGCAGCCGTGAAGTGACCTACGAGCAGTACTTC
>.|TRBJ1-2|.|18|TRBV3-1/TRBV3-2
CASSHRYPVRKGYYGYTF
TGTGCCAGCAGCCATCGCTACCCGGTTCGTAAGGGCTACTATGGCTACACCTTC
>TRBD1|TRBJ2-1|.|14|TRBV27
CASSLGTGYNEQFF
TGTGCCAGCAGTTTGGGGACAGGCTACAATGAGCAGTTCTTC
>.|TRBJ1-5|.|16|TRBV30
CAWSDKGQERGQPQHF
TGTGCCTGGAGTGATAAAGGGCAGGAGAGGGGTCAGCCCCAGCATTTT
>TRBD1|TRBJ1-2|.|14|TRBV6-2/TRBV6-3
CASSWTGKVYGYTF
TGTGCCAGCAGCTGGACAGGGAAGGTCTATGGCTACACCTTC
>TRBD1|TRBJ1-1|.|13|TRBV12-5
CASGTGGVTEAFF
TGTGCTAGTGGCACAGGGGGCGTCACTGAAGCTTTCTTT
>TRBD2|TRBJ2-2|.|15|TRBV6-5
CASSIAGGGTGELFF
TGTGCCAGCAGCATAGCGGGAGGCGGCACCGGGGAGCTGTTTTTT
>TRBD2|TRBJ2-7|.|15|TRBV6-1
CASSETSGKTYEQYF
TGTGCCAGCAGTGAGACTAGCGGGAAAACGTACGAGCAGTACTTC
>.|TRBJ2-7|.|12|TRBV27
CASSLVGREQYF
TGTGCCAGCAGTTTAGTCGGTCGGGAGCAGTACTTC
>TRBD2|TRBJ2-1|.|15|TRBV2
CASYAGTNYYNEQFF
TGTGCCAGTTATGCCGGGACTAACTATTACAATGAGCAGTTCTTC
>TRBD1|TRBJ2-1|once|16|TRBV18
CASSPRGTGGADEQFF
TGTGCCAGCTCACCTCGAGGGACAGGGGGAGCGGATGAGCAGTTCTTC
>.|TRBJ2-2|.|11|TRBV19
CASSHAGELFF
TGTGCCAGTAGTCATGCCGGGGAGCTGTTTTTT
>.|TRBJ2-7|.|14|TRBV5-6
CASSSVPGSREQYF
TGTGCCAGCAGCTCCGTCCCGGGGTCTCGCGAGCAGTACTTC
>TRBD1|TRBJ2-7|.|15|TRBV5-8
CASSLGWTGSVEQYF
TGTGCCAGCAGCTTGGGGTGGACAGGGTCAGTGGAGCAGTACTTC
>TRBD2|TRBJ2-7|.|15|TRBV13
CASSPRTSGSLGQYF
TGTGCCAGCAGCCCCAGGACTAGCGGGAGCTTGGGGCAGTACTTC
>TRBD1|TRBJ1-5|once|16|TRBV28
CASSFLAGGGNQPQHF
TGTGCCAGCAGTTTCTTGGCAGGGGGGGGCAATCAGCCCCAGCATTTT
>.|TRBJ1-1|.|13|TRBV23-1
CASRPTVTGEAFF
TGCGCCAGCAGACCGACCGTTACGGGTGAAGCTTTCTTT
>TRBD2|TRBJ2-1|.|16|TRBV27
CASSSLAGGERVEQFF
TGTGCCAGCAGTTCACTAGCGGGAGGTGAGCGGGTTGAGCAGTTCTTC
>.|TRBJ2-7|.|13|TRBV3-1/TRBV3-2
CASSRDGLYEQYF
TGTGCCAGCAGCCGTGACGGGCTCTACGAGCAGTACTTC
>TRBD1|TRBJ1-1|.|16|TRBV2
CASSESWTGANTEAFF
TGTGCCAGCAGTGAATCCTGGACAGGGGCAAACACTGAAGCTTTCTTT